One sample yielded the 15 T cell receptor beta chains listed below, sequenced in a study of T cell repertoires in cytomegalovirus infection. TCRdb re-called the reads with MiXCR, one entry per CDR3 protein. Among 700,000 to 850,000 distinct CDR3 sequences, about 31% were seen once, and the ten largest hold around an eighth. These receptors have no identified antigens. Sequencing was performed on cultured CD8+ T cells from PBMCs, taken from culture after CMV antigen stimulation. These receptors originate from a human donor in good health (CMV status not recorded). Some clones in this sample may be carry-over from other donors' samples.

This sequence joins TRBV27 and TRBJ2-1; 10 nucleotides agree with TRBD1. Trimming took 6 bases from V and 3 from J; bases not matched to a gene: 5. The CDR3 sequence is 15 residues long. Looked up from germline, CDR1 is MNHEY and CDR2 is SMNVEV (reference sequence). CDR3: CASRLDRGRYNEQFF. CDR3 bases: TGTGCCAGCAGACTAGACAGGGGGCGCTACAATGAGCAGTTCTTC.

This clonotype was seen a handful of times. The CDR3 here is CASSQVWLNQPQHF. CDR3 sequence (DNA): TGCGCCAGCAGCCAAGTTTGGCTAAATCAGCCCCAGCATTTT. The chain uses TRBV4-1 and TRBJ1-5; no firm D call. CDR3 length: 14 residues. Trimming cost V 1 base and J 4 bases, with 8 bases left between them. CDR1 is MGHRA, CDR2 YSYEKL, per germline.

Here the CDR3 reads CASSVRTGNEQFF. In DNA, the CDR3 is TGTGCCAGCAGCGTCCGGACAGGGAATGAGCAGTTCTTC. The V gene is TRBV7-6, the J gene TRBJ2-1; the match to TRBD1 covers 8 bases. The CDR3 sequence is 13 residues long. Germline V gene sequence: CDR1 SGHVS, CDR2 FNYEAQ. V was pared by 5 bases and J by 7 bases, with 4 bases of the junction left unmatched.

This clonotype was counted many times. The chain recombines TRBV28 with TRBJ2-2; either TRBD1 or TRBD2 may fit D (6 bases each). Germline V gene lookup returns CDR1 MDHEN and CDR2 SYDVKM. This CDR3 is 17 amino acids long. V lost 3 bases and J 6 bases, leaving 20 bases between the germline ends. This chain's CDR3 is CASSLVHREDFPGELFF. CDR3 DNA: TGTGCCAGCAGTTTGGTGCACAGGGAGGATTTTCCCGGGGAGCTGTTTTTT.

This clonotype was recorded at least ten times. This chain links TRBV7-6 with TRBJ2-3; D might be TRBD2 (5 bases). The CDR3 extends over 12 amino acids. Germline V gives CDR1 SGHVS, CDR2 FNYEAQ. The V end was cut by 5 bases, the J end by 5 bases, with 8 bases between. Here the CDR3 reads CASSRLLDTQYF. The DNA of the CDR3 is TGTGCCAGCAGCAGACTATTAGATACGCAGTATTTT.

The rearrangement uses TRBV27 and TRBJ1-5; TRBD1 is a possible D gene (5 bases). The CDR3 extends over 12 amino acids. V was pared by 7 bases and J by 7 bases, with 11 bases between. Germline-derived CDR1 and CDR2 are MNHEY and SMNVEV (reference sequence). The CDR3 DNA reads TGTGCCAGCATGACAGTTGGCCAGCCCCAGCATTTT. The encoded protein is CASMTVGQPQHF.

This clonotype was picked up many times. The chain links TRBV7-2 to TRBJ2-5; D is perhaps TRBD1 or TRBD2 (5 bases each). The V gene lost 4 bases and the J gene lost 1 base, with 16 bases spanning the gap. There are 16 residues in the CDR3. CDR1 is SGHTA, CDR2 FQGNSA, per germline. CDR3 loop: CASSSAGARFQETQYF. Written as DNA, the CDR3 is TGTGCCAGCAGCTCCGCCGGGGCCAGGTTCCAAGAGACCCAGTACTTC.

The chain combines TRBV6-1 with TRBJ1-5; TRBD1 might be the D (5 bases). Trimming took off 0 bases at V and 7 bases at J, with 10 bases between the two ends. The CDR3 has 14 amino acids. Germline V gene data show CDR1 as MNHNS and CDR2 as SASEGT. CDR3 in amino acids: CASSEAGGEQPQHF. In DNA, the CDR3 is TGTGCCAGCAGTGAAGCGGGGGGGGAACAGCCCCAGCATTTT.

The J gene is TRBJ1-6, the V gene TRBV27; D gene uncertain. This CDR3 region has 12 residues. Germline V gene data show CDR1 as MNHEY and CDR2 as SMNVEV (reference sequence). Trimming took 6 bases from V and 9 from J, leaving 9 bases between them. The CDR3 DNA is TGTGCCAGCAGGGTAGGAAGTTCACCCCTCCACTTT. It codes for CASRVGSSPLHF.

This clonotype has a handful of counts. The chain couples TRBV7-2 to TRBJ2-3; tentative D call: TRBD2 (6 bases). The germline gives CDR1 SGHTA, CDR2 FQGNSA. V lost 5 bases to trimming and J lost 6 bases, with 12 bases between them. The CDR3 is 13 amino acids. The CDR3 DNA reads TGTGCCAGCAGCCAACTCGGAGGGGATACGCAGTATTTT. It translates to CASSQLGGDTQYF. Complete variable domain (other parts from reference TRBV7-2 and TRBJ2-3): GAGVSQSPSNKVTEKGKDVELRCDPISGHTALYWYRQSLGQGLEFLIYFQGNSAPDKSGLPSDRFSAERTGGSVSTLTIQRTQQEDSAVYLCASSQLGGDTQYFGPGTRLTVL.

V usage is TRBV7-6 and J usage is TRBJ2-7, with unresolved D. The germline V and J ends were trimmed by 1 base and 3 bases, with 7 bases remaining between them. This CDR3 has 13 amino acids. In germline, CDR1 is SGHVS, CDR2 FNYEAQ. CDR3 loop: CASSLEVNYEQYV. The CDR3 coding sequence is TGTGCCAGCAGCTTAGAGGTAAACTACGAGCAGTACGTC.

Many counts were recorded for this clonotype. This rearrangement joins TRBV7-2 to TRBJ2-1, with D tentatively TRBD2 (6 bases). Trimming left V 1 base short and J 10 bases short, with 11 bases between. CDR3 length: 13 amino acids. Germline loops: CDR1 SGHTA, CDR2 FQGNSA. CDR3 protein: CASSLVEGSEQFF. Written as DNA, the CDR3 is TGTGCCAGCAGCTTAGTGGAGGGCTCCGAGCAGTTCTTC.

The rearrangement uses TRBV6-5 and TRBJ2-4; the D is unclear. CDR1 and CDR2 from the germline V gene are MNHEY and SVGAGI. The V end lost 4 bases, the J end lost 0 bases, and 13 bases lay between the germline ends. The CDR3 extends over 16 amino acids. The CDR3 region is CASSLSDYLAKNIQYF. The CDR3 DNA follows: TGTGCCAGCAGTTTAAGCGATTACTTAGCCAAAAACATTCAGTACTTC.

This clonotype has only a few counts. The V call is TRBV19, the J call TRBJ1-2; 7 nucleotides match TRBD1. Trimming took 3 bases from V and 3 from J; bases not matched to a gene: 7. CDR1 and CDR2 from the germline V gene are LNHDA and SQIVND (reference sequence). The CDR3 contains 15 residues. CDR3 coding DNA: TGTGCCAGTAGTATCAGGGGGGGCCGCTACTATGGCTACACCTTC. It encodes CASSIRGGRYYGYTF.

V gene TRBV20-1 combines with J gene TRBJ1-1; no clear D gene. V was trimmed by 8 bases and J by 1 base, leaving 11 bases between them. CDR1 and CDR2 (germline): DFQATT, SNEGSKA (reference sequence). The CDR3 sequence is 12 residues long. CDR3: CSPPGRNTEAFF. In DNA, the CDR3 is TGCAGTCCACCCGGGCGGAACACTGAAGCTTTCTTT.